The 27 T cell receptor beta chains reported below all come from one sample, sequenced in a study of Tregs in tolerant kidney transplant recipients. Data came from immunoSEQ multiplex PCR; TCRdb stores just in-frame clones and leaves some out. The repertoire includes about 66,000 clones, roughly 90% of them detected once, and approximately 11% sits in the top ten. The sequencing used CD8+ T cells from blood, collected before the transplant. The receptors here all came from a human donor who received a combined kidney and bone marrow transplant.

This chain connects TRBV25-1 to TRBJ1-4, with a possible D match to TRBD1 (5 bases). Germline-derived CDR1 and CDR2 are MGHDK and SYGVNS. This CDR3 is 12 amino acids long. V gave up 2 bases and J gave up 8 bases, with 6 bases separating them. This CDR3 reads CASSEGGEKLFF. In DNA, the CDR3 is TGTGCCAGCAGTGAAGGGGGGGAAAAACTGTTTTTT.

This chain uses TRBV7-3 with TRBJ2-7; possibly TRBD1 for D (6 bases). The germline V gene has CDR1 SGHTA and CDR2 FQGTGA. V lost 5 bases and J 3 bases, leaving 11 bases between the germline ends. The CDR3 spans 13 residues. The CDR3 DNA follows: TGTGCCAGCAGCGCGGACAGTAACTACGAGCAGTACTTC. It codes for CASSADSNYEQYF.

The rearrangement uses TRBV2 and TRBJ1-5, with 8 bases that match TRBD1. With V trimmed by 6 bases and J by 5 bases, 3 bases remained unmatched. The germline V gene has CDR1 SNHLY and CDR2 FYNNEI. The CDR3 loop spans 13 amino acids. In DNA form, the CDR3 reads TGTGCCAGCAGAGGACAGGGAGATCAGCCCCAGCATTTT. Its protein is CASRGQGDQPQHF.

J is TRBJ1-1 and V is TRBV20-1, with D tentatively TRBD1 (6 bases). CDR1 is DFQATT, CDR2 SNEGSKA, per germline (reference sequence). Trimming cost V 6 bases and J 6 bases, with 11 bases left between them. The CDR3 covers 11 residues. This chain's CDR3 is CSAPRGPEAFF. The CDR3 DNA reads as TGCAGTGCCCCCAGGGGTCCTGAAGCTTTCTTT.

The rearrangement links TRBV11-3 to TRBJ2-3; D is unresolved. The CDR3 sequence is 16 residues long. Deletions cut 4 bases from V and 0 bases from J, with 14 bases between. Germline V CDR1 and CDR2: SGHNT, YENEEA. The CDR3 spells CASSSYDVQSTDTQYF. The CDR3 bases are TGTGCCAGCAGCTCTTATGATGTACAGAGCACAGATACGCAGTATTTT. The variable domain in full, with the rest retrieved from reference TRBV11-3 and TRBJ2-3, is EAGVVQSPRYKIIEKKQPVAFWCNPISGHNTLYWYLQNLGQGPELLIRYENEEAVDDSQLPKDRFSAERLKGVDSTLKIQPAELGDSAVYLCASSSYDVQSTDTQYFGPGTRLTVL.

The V and J genes are TRBV28 and TRBJ2-1; 7 bases are a match to TRBD2. J gave up 7 bases and V 3 bases, and 9 bases lay outside the gene matches. The V gene's germline CDR1 is MDHEN and CDR2 SYDVKM. CDR3 length: 15 amino acids. DNA for the CDR3: TGTGCCAGCAGTTTGGCGGGGGACGCAAAGAATGAGCAGTTCTTC. Translation gives CASSLAGDAKNEQFF.

The chain combines TRBV5-4 with TRBJ2-5; possibly TRBD1 for D (5 bases). The CDR3 is 15 amino acids. V lost 0 bases to trimming and J lost 0 bases, with 9 bases between them. Germline lookup yields CDR1 SGHNT and CDR2 YYREEE (reference sequence). CDR3: CASSLGQGYQETQYF. CDR3 nucleotide sequence: TGTGCCAGCAGCTTGGGTCAGGGCTACCAAGAGACCCAGTACTTC.

The CDR3 is CASSFQAGGGWNIQYF. CDR3 bases: TGTGCCAGCAGTTTTCAAGCGGGAGGAGGATGGAACATTCAGTACTTC. The chain recombines TRBV27 with TRBJ2-4; 9 bases match TRBD2. The CDR3 is made up of 16 amino acids. CDR1 and CDR2 (germline): MNHEY, SMNVEV (reference sequence). V was clipped by 3 bases and J by 7 bases; unmatched bases: 10.

The chain combines TRBV7-9 with TRBJ2-7, with D maybe TRBD1 (6 bases). The CDR3 has 14 amino acids. V was cut by 0 bases and J by 4 bases, with 10 bases left in between. CDR1 and CDR2 (germline): SEHNR, FQNEAQ (reference sequence). This CDR3 reads CASSLAGQPYEQYF. The CDR3 DNA sequence: TGTGCCAGCAGCTTAGCGGGACAACCTTACGAGCAGTACTTC.

The V gene is TRBV19, the J gene TRBJ2-1; TRBD2 agrees at 10 bases. The CDR3 contains 16 residues. V was clipped by 7 bases and J by 4 bases; unmatched bases: 10. Germline CDR1 is LNHDA and CDR2 is SQIVND (reference sequence). The CDR3 region has the DNA TGTGCCAGTACTCCTAGCGGGGGTTCGATGTACAATGAGCAGTTCTTC. The encoded protein is CASTPSGGSMYNEQFF.

This sequence joins TRBV4-1 and TRBJ1-3; 8 bases align to TRBD1. Germline trimming cut 3 bases from V and 0 bases from J; bases unmatched to any gene: 4. The CDR3 runs to 16 residues. In germline, CDR1 is MGHRA, CDR2 YSYEKL. The CDR3 reads CASSQTGVSSGNTIYF. CDR3 bases: TGCGCCAGCAGCCAGACAGGGGTGAGCTCTGGAAACACCATATATTTT.

This clone was picked up a small number of times. This chain connects TRBV7-9 to TRBJ2-2, with a possible D match to TRBD2 (6 bases). Germline assignment: CDR1 SEHNR and CDR2 FQNEAQ (reference sequence). The CDR3 is 16 residues long. V lost 6 bases, J lost 1 base, and 15 bases lay in between. CDR3: CASSPTSSENTGELFF. In nucleotides, the CDR3 is TGTGCCAGCAGTCCTACTAGCTCAGAGAACACCGGGGAGCTGTTTTTT.

This chain links TRBV4-2 with TRBJ2-4; TRBD2 might be the D (8 bases). Trimming removed 4 bases from V and 7 bases from J, with 17 bases in between. CDR1 is LGHNA, CDR2 YNFKEQ, per germline. The CDR3 consists of 15 residues. CDR3 region: CASSLGGGGRNIQYF. The CDR3 DNA sequence: TGTGCCAGCAGCCTAGGGGGCGGGGGGAGGAACATTCAGTACTTC.

This clone was detected a few times. This sequence joins TRBV10-3 and TRBJ2-7, with D unresolved. Germline V gene sequence: CDR1 ENHRY, CDR2 SYGVKD. This CDR3 is 12 amino acids long. The germline V and J ends were trimmed by 10 bases and 0 bases, with 10 bases remaining between them. CDR3 residues: CATVGSSYEQYF. In DNA form, the CDR3 reads TGTGCCACTGTGGGCAGCTCCTACGAGCAGTACTTC.

This chain joins TRBV7-9 and TRBJ1-4; possibly TRBD1 for D (6 bases). The CDR3 is made up of 15 amino acids. Trimming shortened V by 5 bases and J by 4 bases, and 14 bases separated the two germline ends. The V gene's germline CDR1 is SEHNR and CDR2 FQNEAQ (reference sequence). Here the CDR3 reads CASSLPRGDNEKLFF. The CDR3 DNA follows: TGTGCCAGCAGCCTGCCCAGGGGAGATAATGAAAAACTGTTTTTT.

The J gene is TRBJ2-5, the V gene TRBV4-2, with 8 bases lining up with TRBD2. CDR1 LGHNA and CDR2 YNFKEQ come from the germline V gene. The CDR3 has 16 amino acids. V gave up 0 bases and J gave up 4 bases; unmatched junction bases: 7. DNA of the CDR3: TGTGCCAGCAGCCAAGAGAGTAGCGGGGTCACAGAGACCCAGTACTTC. This sequence encodes CASSQESSGVTETQYF.

The chain is built from TRBV28 and TRBJ1-2; a weak D match, TRBD1 (6 bases). This CDR3 comprises 16 residues. V was cut by 7 bases and J by 4 bases, with 22 bases left in between. Looked up from germline, CDR1 is MDHEN and CDR2 is SYDVKM. The DNA of the CDR3 is TGTGCCAGCACCTTGTTCGTCGGCAGGGGTGGCTATGGCTACACCTTC. This gives the protein CASTLFVGRGGYGYTF.

V is TRBV4-1 and J is TRBJ2-7; tentative D call: TRBD1 (5 bases). Trimming left V 4 bases short and J 1 base short, with 11 bases between. Germline V gene sequence: CDR1 MGHRA, CDR2 YSYEKL. This CDR3 is built from 14 residues. CDR3 protein: CASSLTVPSYEQYF. The CDR3 nucleotides read TGCGCCAGCAGCCTGACAGTCCCTTCCTACGAGCAGTACTTC.

CDR3 sequence: CASSDRTGGEEINTGELFF. The CDR3 DNA reads TGTGCCAGCAGCGACCGGACAGGGGGAGAAGAAATAAACACCGGGGAGCTGTTTTTT. This sequence joins TRBV9 and TRBJ2-2; 10 nucleotides match TRBD1. Germline V gene sequence: CDR1 SGDLS, CDR2 YYNGEE. V dropped 3 bases and J dropped 2; count of bases not matched to a gene: 13. There are 19 residues in the CDR3.

The chain is built from TRBV4-3 and TRBJ2-3, with 8 nucleotides matching TRBD2. CDR1 is LGHNA, CDR2 YSLEER, per germline. V shed 0 bases and J 4 bases; nucleotides not matched to a gene: 9. There are 17 residues in the CDR3. The CDR3 loop is CASSQELAVRVPDTQYF. CDR3 in DNA: TGCGCCAGCAGCCAAGAACTAGCGGTTAGGGTGCCAGATACGCAGTATTTT.

This clone has a single count. The V gene is TRBV4-2, the J gene TRBJ1-2, with 7 bases matching TRBD1. The CDR3 length is 13 residues. CDR1 LGHNA and CDR2 YNFKEQ come from the germline V gene. The V segment lost 4 bases and the J segment 4 bases; nucleotides outside the gene matches: 3. CDR3 residues: CASSPRDSYGYTF. The CDR3 coding sequence is TGTGCCAGCAGCCCCAGGGACAGCTATGGCTACACCTTC.

This chain joins TRBV5-4 and TRBJ2-1, with 7 positions matching TRBD2. CDR1 and CDR2 from the germline V gene are SGHNT and YYREEE (reference sequence). V shed 4 bases, J shed 12 bases, and the junction held 7 bases outside the gene matches. CDR3 length equals 12 residues. CDR3 sequence: CASSPGGGGQFF. The CDR3 region has the DNA TGTGCCAGCAGCCCGGGCGGCGGGGGGCAGTTCTTC.

The rearrangement joins TRBV5-4 to TRBJ2-7; 7 bases map to TRBD2. Germline values: CDR1 SGHNT, CDR2 YYREEE (reference sequence). The length of the CDR3 is 16 residues. V dropped 0 bases and J dropped 2; count of bases not matched to a gene: 8. CDR3 region: CASSLEVGGNPYEQYF. CDR3 DNA: TGTGCCAGCAGCTTGGAAGTGGGAGGGAACCCCTACGAGCAGTACTTC. Full variable domain (remainder filled in from reference TRBV5-4 and TRBJ2-7): ETGVTQSPTHLIKTRGQQVTLRCSSQSGHNTVSWYQQALGQGPQFIFQYYREEENGRGNFPPRFSGLQFPNYSSELNVNALELDDSALYLCASSLEVGGNPYEQYFGPGTRLTVT.

The chain couples TRBV5-6 to TRBJ2-1; 7 bases fit TRBD1. Trimming cost V 0 bases and J 3 bases; bases outside gene matches: 3. The CDR3 contains 15 residues. CDR1 and CDR2 (germline): SGHDT, YYEEEE. The CDR3 loop reads CASSLVQGVYNEQFF. The CDR3 DNA is TGTGCCAGCAGCTTGGTGCAGGGGGTCTACAATGAGCAGTTCTTC.

This chain connects TRBV28 to TRBJ2-3, with 8 bases lining up with TRBD2. The CDR3 loop spans 18 amino acids. CDR1 is MDHEN and CDR2 is SYDVKM in the germline V gene. The V gene end was trimmed by 3 bases and the J gene end by 2 bases; junction bases not matched to a gene: 13. The CDR3 loop is CASSFLSISGTYTDTQYF. The CDR3 DNA sequence: TGTGCCAGCAGTTTTCTATCAATTAGCGGGACCTACACAGATACGCAGTATTTT.

The chain links TRBV4-3 to TRBJ2-7; 10 bases line up with TRBD2. With V trimmed by 0 bases and J by 4 bases, 9 bases remained unmatched. The germline gives CDR1 LGHNA, CDR2 YSLEER. CDR3 size: 17 residues. The CDR3 sequence: CASSQDSSASGSYEQYF. The CDR3 DNA sequence: TGCGCCAGCAGCCAAGATAGTTCGGCTAGCGGGAGTTACGAGCAGTACTTC.

This rearrangement joins TRBV15 to TRBJ1-4, with D unresolved. This CDR3 spans 14 amino acids. Trimming shortened V by 5 bases and J by 6 bases, and 13 bases separated the two germline ends. Germline V lookup: CDR1 LNHNV, CDR2 YYDKDF (reference sequence). The CDR3 nucleotides are TGTGCCACCAGCCGGACTCGGGCTGATGAAAAACTGTTTTTT. Translation gives CATSRTRADEKLFF. Drawing the rest from reference TRBV15 and TRBJ1-4, the complete variable domain is DAMVIQNPRYQVTQFGKPVTLSCSQTLNHNVMYWYQQKSSQAPKLLFHYYDKDFNNEADTPDNFQSRRPNTSFCFLDIRSPGLGDTAMYLCATSRTRADEKLFFGSGTQLSVL.